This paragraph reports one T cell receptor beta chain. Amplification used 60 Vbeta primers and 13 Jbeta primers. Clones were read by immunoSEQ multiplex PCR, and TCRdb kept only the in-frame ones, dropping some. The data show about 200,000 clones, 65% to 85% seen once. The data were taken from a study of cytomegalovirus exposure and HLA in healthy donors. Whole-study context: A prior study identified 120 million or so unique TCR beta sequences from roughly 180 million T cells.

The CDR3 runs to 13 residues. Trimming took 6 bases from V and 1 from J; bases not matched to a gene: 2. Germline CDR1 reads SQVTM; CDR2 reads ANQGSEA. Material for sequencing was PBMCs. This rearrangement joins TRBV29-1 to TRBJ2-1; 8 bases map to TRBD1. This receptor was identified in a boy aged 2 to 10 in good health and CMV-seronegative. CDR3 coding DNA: TGCAGCGTCGGGACAGGTTCCTACAATGAGCAGTTCTTC. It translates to CSVGTGSYNEQFF.